The 22 T cell receptor beta chains presented below share a single source sample, sequenced in a study of Graves' ophthalmopathy and Graves' hyperthyroidism. Amplified TCR beta CDR3 regions were obtained using RNA transcripts as template. HTBI primers were employed in first-round RT-PCR, then a second-round multiplex PCR followed. TCRdb independently ran MiXCR on the multiplex PCR reads; one entry per CDR3 protein. The sample lists around 1.1 million distinct CDR3 sequences; roughly 35% were seen once. Sequencing used peripheral blood or thyroid tissue (not recorded which). The receptors originated from an adult man with Graves' hyperthyroidism.

V is TRBV9 and J is TRBJ1-6; 10 positions agree with TRBD1. The CDR3 extends over 16 amino acids. Germline V CDR1 and CDR2: SGDLS, YYNGEE. Trimming cost V 0 bases and J 10 bases; bases outside gene matches: 7. In DNA, the CDR3 is TGTGCCAGCAGCGTAGAGGGGACAGGGGAGGGGTCACCCCTCCACTTT. It specifies CASSVEGTGEGSPLHF. Complete variable domain (other parts from reference TRBV9 and TRBJ1-6): DSGVTQTPKHLITATGQRVTLRCSPRSGDLSVYWYQQSLDQGLQFLIQYYNGEERAKGNILERFSAQQFPDLHSELNLSSLELGDSALYFCASSVEGTGEGSPLHFGNGTRLTVT.

The gene calls are TRBV11-2 and TRBJ1-2; 8 bases are shared with TRBD1. Germline trimming cut 3 bases from V and 3 bases from J; bases unmatched to any gene: 6. This CDR3 has 15 amino acids. The germline CDR1 and CDR2 sequences are SGHAT and FQNNGV. The chain's CDR3 is CASSFPDRGDYGYTF. The CDR3, as DNA: TGTGCCAGCAGCTTCCCAGACAGGGGAGACTATGGCTACACCTTC.

The rearrangement joins TRBV11-2 to TRBJ2-7; 9 bases line up with TRBD1. Unmatched junction bases numbered 8, after V lost 4 bases and J lost 1 base. Germline-derived CDR1 and CDR2 are SGHAT and FQNNGV. The CDR3 extends over 16 amino acids. The chain's CDR3 is CASSSLTGQGSYEQYF. The CDR3 region has the DNA TGTGCCAGCAGCTCCCTTACGGGACAGGGTTCCTACGAGCAGTACTTC. The full variable domain, in which reference TRBV11-2 and TRBJ2-7 provide the parts outside the CDR3, is EAGVAQSPRYKIIEKRQSVAFWCNPISGHATLYWYQQILGQGPKLLIQFQNNGVVDDSQLPKDRFSAERLKGVDSTLKIQPAKLEDSAVYLCASSSLTGQGSYEQYFGPGTRLTVT.

To note about this clonotype: Germline is not matched at one junction end, which may reflect a read error. The chain employs TRBV10-1 and TRBJ1-5; 7 bases align to TRBD1. Germline CDR1 and CDR2: WNHNN and SYGVQD (reference sequence). The CDR3 sequence is 13 residues long. CDR3 sequence (DNA): TGTGCCAGCAGGGGGGCCCAAAATCAGCCCCAGCATTTT. The encoded protein is CASRGAQNQPQHF.

This clonotype was detected many times. J is TRBJ2-2 and V is TRBV19, with 8 bases that match TRBD1. The CDR3 has 15 residues. The J segment lost 0 bases and the V segment lost 3 bases, leaving 0 bases of the junction unmatched. From germline, CDR1 is LNHDA and CDR2 SQIVND (reference sequence). The CDR3 coding sequence is TGTGCCAGTAGTATGGGACAGGCGAACACCGGGGAGCTGTTTTTT. Translating it yields CASSMGQANTGELFF.

This rearrangement joins TRBV29-1 to TRBJ1-5; D is uncertain. The CDR3 extends over 12 amino acids. V lost 8 bases to trimming and J lost 2 bases, with 10 bases between them. The germline V gene encodes CDR1 SQVTM and CDR2 ANQGSEA. In nucleotides, the CDR3 is TGCAGCTTAGGTCCTCGCAATCAGCCCCAGCATTTT. This sequence encodes CSLGPRNQPQHF.

This chain uses TRBV7-2 with TRBJ2-7, with D uncertain. This CDR3 is built from 17 residues. V gave up 1 base and J gave up 3 bases, with 19 bases separating them. CDR1 SGHTA and CDR2 FQGNSA come from the germline V gene. The CDR3 sequence is CASSLGPPSIGYYEQYF. DNA for the CDR3: TGTGCCAGCAGCTTAGGCCCCCCGTCCATAGGGTACTACGAGCAGTACTTC.

Comment on this clonotype: The conserved phenylalanine or tryptophan normally closing the CDR3 is absent here, so this likely arose from a read error. It is unclear where the CDR3 begins or ends on the DNA, so no DNA is shown, and the CDR3 is as TCRdb lists it. The chain has TRBV15 and TRBJ1-2. Germline-derived CDR1 and CDR2 are LNHNV and YYDKDF (reference sequence). The CDR3 sequence runs 8 residues, both termini included. The CDR3 here is CATSSETR.

This clonotype was seen once. Since a much larger clone is just one base distant, this may be a read error. The V call is TRBV20-1, the J call TRBJ1-4; D is unresolved. CDR3 length equals 12 residues. Germline lookup yields CDR1 DFQATT and CDR2 SNEGSKA (reference sequence). CDR3 DNA sequence: TGCAGTGCCGGGCAGTCTAATGAAGAACTGTTTTTT. Translated, it gives CSAGQSNEELFF.

In its sample, this clonotype was seen a few times. The rearrangement uses TRBV6-2 or TRBV6-3 and TRBJ1-1; weak D call: TRBD1 (5 bases). V lost 8 bases and J lost 0, with 10 bases in between. Germline assignment: CDR1 MNHEY and CDR2 SVGEGT. There are 13 residues in the CDR3. This CDR3 is CASGRAVNTEAFF. For the CDR3, the DNA is TGTGCCAGCGGCAGGGCAGTGAACACTGAAGCTTTCTTT.

Ten or more counts support this clonotype. This rearrangement joins TRBV12-3 or TRBV12-4 to TRBJ2-7; no reliable D call. V was cut by 2 bases and J by 3 bases, with 11 bases left in between. CDR3 length equals 14 residues. The CDR3 reads CASSLSHLNYEQYF. The CDR3 region has the DNA TGTGCCAGCAGTTTATCTCACCTAAACTACGAGCAGTACTTC.

The rearrangement uses TRBV5-1 and TRBJ1-6; TRBD1 agrees at 8 bases. The CDR3 sequence is 18 residues long. J gave up 5 bases and V 4 bases, and 14 bases lay outside the gene matches. Germline lookup yields CDR1 SGHRS and CDR2 YFSETQ. The CDR3 DNA sequence: TGCGCCAGCAGCCCAGGGGCCGGTCAGGGGGCGAATAATTCACCCCTCCACTTT. Its protein product is CASSPGAGQGANNSPLHF.

The table lists this clonotype with a count of one. V is TRBV7-2 and J is TRBJ1-2; 8 nucleotides match TRBD1. The CDR3 runs to 13 residues. Looked up from germline, CDR1 is SGHTA and CDR2 is FQGNSA. The DNA of the CDR3 is TGTGCTAGAGATCACAGGGGGATCTATGGCTACACCTTC. Its translation is CARDHRGIYGYTF.

On this clonotype itself: A junction end diverges from the germline sequence, so it may reflect a read error. The J gene is TRBJ1-1, the V gene TRBV2, with D perhaps TRBD1 (5 bases). Germline CDR1 and CDR2: SNHLY and FYNNEI. This CDR3 contains 13 residues. The CDR3 is CVSGLAGGTEAFF. The CDR3 coding sequence is TGTGTCAGCGGACTAGCGGGGGGGACTGAAGCTTTCTTT.

Ten or more counts support this clonotype. This chain links TRBV2 with TRBJ2-7; D is possibly TRBD2 (5 bases). The V end lost 11 bases, the J end lost 2 bases, and 16 bases lay between the germline ends. The CDR3 sequence is 13 residues long. Germline V gene sequence: CDR1 SNHLY, CDR2 FYNNEI. CDR3 sequence: CAGGPGSTYEQYF. The CDR3 DNA reads as TGTGCCGGAGGCCCGGGGTCTACCTACGAGCAGTACTTC.

A few counts support this clonotype. This chain uses TRBV6-5 with TRBJ1-1; no definite D call. V was shortened by 2 bases and J by 5 bases, with 6 bases between the two germline ends. The CDR3 is 12 amino acids. The V gene's germline CDR1 is MNHEY and CDR2 SVGAGI. The CDR3 loop is CASSYIATEAFF. CDR3 in DNA: TGTGCCAGCAGTTACATAGCGACTGAAGCTTTCTTT.

The chain recombines TRBV11-2 with TRBJ2-2, with 7 bases lining up with TRBD1. The CDR3 has 15 residues. Trimming cost V 6 bases and J 8 bases; bases outside gene matches: 12. Germline V gene data show CDR1 as SGHAT and CDR2 as FQNNGV. Here the CDR3 reads CASSSDRAMLGELFF. In nucleotides, the CDR3 is TGTGCCAGCAGTTCAGACAGGGCCATGCTGGGGGAGCTGTTTTTT.

The genes are TRBV10-3 and TRBJ2-5, with D uncertain. V was clipped by 6 bases and J by 5 bases, with 10 bases between them. In germline, CDR1 is ENHRY, CDR2 SYGVKD. The CDR3 has 12 amino acids. As DNA, the CDR3 is TGTGCCATCAGGGACGTGGGGGAGACCCAGTACTTC. Its protein is CAIRDVGETQYF.

This clonotype has a handful of counts. The V call is TRBV7-2, the J call TRBJ2-7; D tentatively fits TRBD1 or TRBD2 (5 bases each). Germline assignment: CDR1 SGHTA and CDR2 FQGNSA. CDR3 length equals 13 residues. Trimming stripped 5 bases from V and 11 bases from J, with 19 bases between. The CDR3 region is CASSRTGDRREYF. The CDR3 DNA sequence: TGTGCCAGCAGCCGCACCGGGGACCGAAGAGAGTACTTC. The whole variable domain, remainder taken from reference TRBV7-2 and TRBJ2-7, is GAGVSQSPSNKVTEKGKDVELRCDPISGHTALYWYRQSLGQGLEFLIYFQGNSAPDKSGLPSDRFSAERTGGSVSTLTIQRTQQEDSAVYLCASSRTGDRREYFGPGTRLTVT.

CDR3 nucleotides: TGCGCCAGCAGCTTGGGGGGCAGGGTGCGGACTGAAGCTTTCTTT. Translating gives CASSLGGRVRTEAFF. This rearrangement joins TRBV5-1 to TRBJ1-1; D may be TRBD1 (5 bases). V was pared by 0 bases and J by 5 bases, with 14 bases between. CDR1 SGHRS and CDR2 YFSETQ come from the germline V gene. This CDR3 is 15 amino acids long.

Many counts were recorded for this clonotype. This CDR3 reads CASSHDLRGRGAFF. Written as DNA, the CDR3 is TGTGCCAGCAGCCATGACTTAAGGGGGCGCGGGGCTTTCTTT. V gene TRBV14 combines with J gene TRBJ1-1; 7 nucleotides align to TRBD1. Losses at the gene ends were 3 bases for V and 11 bases for J; bases not matched to a gene: 12. This CDR3 is 14 amino acids long. Germline-derived CDR1 and CDR2 are SGHDN and FVKESK.

The V gene is TRBV2, the J gene TRBJ1-5; 7 bases line up with TRBD1. The CDR3 is made up of 16 amino acids. Germline CDR1 SNHLY, CDR2 FYNNEI. The V gene end was trimmed by 6 bases and the J gene end by 0 bases; junction bases not matched to a gene: 8. The CDR3 DNA is TGTGCCAGCAGCAGGGGACAGATCTATAGCAATCAGCCCCAGCATTTT. It specifies CASSRGQIYSNQPQHF.